These 26 T cell receptor beta chains share one sample of origin, sequenced in a study of shared clonotypes between healthy human individuals (dated by TCRdb to about 2020). The library relied on the immunoSEQ multiplex PCR assay. TCRdb took this table from immuneACCESS and kept in-frame rearrangements with V and J called. Such tables lack part of the clones; where checked against another copy, unresolved V genes explain under half of the gap, and the rest is unexplained. The sample has more than 2 million clones on record, 85% to 95% of them singletons. The ten largest account for 0.1% to 0.15% of the sample. Material: naive CD4+ T cells sorted from blood. The sample's cell subset or site label, in plain terms: CD45RA+ positively selected. The receptor source for this set is a man aged 18 to 29 in good health.

This chain joins TRBV7-6 and TRBJ2-7, with D possibly matching TRBD2 (7 bases). CDR3 length equals 14 residues. CDR1 is SGHVS and CDR2 is FNYEAQ in the germline V gene. V was shortened by 3 bases and J by 5 bases, with 14 bases between the two germline ends. CDR3 bases: TGTGCCAGCAGCTTCGGGGGGCTGGGGGACGAGCAGTACTTC. Translated: CASSFGGLGDEQYF.

The rearrangement joins TRBV27 to TRBJ2-1; TRBD2 agrees at 7 bases. In germline, CDR1 is MNHEY, CDR2 SMNVEV (reference sequence). CDR3 length: 15 residues. V shed 5 bases and J 3 bases; nucleotides not matched to a gene: 7. The CDR3 coding sequence is TGTGCCAGCAGTCCGCAGCGGGATTACTACAATGAGCAGTTCTTC. The encoded protein is CASSPQRDYYNEQFF.

The count of this clone is one. The chain employs TRBV6-5 and TRBJ1-6, with D unresolved. Trimming shortened V by 2 bases and J by 10 bases, and 12 bases separated the two germline ends. CDR1 and CDR2 (germline): MNHEY, SVGAGI. The CDR3 is 14 amino acids. The CDR3 region has the DNA TGTGCCAGCAGTTACGCCGATTCCCGGTCACCCCTCCACTTT. Amino acids: CASSYADSRSPLHF.

This sequence joins TRBV7-2 and TRBJ2-7, with a tentative D call TRBD2 (6 bases). The CDR3 consists of 15 residues. V shed 5 bases and J shed 5 bases, with 19 bases lying between them. Germline V gene data show CDR1 as SGHTA and CDR2 as FQGNSA. CDR3 sequence: CASSLGAGSNHEQYF. The CDR3 bases are TGTGCCAGCAGCCTCGGGGCGGGGAGCAACCACGAGCAGTACTTC.

V gene TRBV29-1 combines with J gene TRBJ2-5, with TRBD2 matching over 7 bases. There are 13 residues in the CDR3. Germline lookup yields CDR1 SQVTM and CDR2 ANQGSEA. The J segment lost 7 bases and the V segment lost 8 bases, leaving 13 bases of the junction unmatched. The CDR3 DNA reads as TGCAGCTCTGACGGCGGTACGGGAGGGACCCAGTACTTC. The encoded protein is CSSDGGTGGTQYF.

To note about this clone: The sample holds other DNA sequences that translate to the same CDR3. The chain uses TRBV6-1 and TRBJ2-3, with 9 bases fitting TRBD2. Germline V lookup: CDR1 MNHNS, CDR2 SASEGT. The CDR3 extends over 15 amino acids. V lost 2 bases and J lost 1; bases outside the gene matches: 1. The chain's CDR3 is CASSEIAGGTDTQYF. CDR3 nucleotide sequence: TGTGCCAGCAGTGAAATAGCGGGGGGCACAGATACGCAGTATTTT.

The chain is built from TRBV7-9 and TRBJ1-2, with D possibly matching TRBD1 (6 bases). CDR1 is SEHNR and CDR2 is FQNEAQ in the germline V gene (reference sequence). The CDR3 is made up of 13 amino acids. Trimming took 5 bases from V and 8 from J, leaving 15 bases between them. The chain's CDR3 is CASSPIQGEGYTF. The CDR3 DNA reads as TGTGCCAGCAGCCCGATACAGGGTGAAGGCTACACCTTC.

This chain joins TRBV30 and TRBJ2-3; D uncertain. Trimming cost V 4 bases and J 4 bases, with 15 bases left between them. The CDR3 is made up of 14 amino acids. The germline gives CDR1 GTSNPN, CDR2 SVGIG (reference sequence). CDR3 residues: CAWTLPHPADTQYF. The CDR3 nucleotides read TGTGCCTGGACTCTACCGCATCCGGCAGATACGCAGTATTTT. Together with reference TRBV30 and TRBJ2-3, the CDR3 gives the full variable domain: SQTIHQWPATLVQPVGSPLSLECTVEGTSNPNLYWYRQAAGRGLQLLFYSVGIGQISSEVPQNLSASRPQDRQFILSSKKLLLSDSGFYLCAWTLPHPADTQYFGPGTRLTVL.

The rearrangement joins TRBV5-8 to TRBJ2-5; D is possibly TRBD1 (6 bases). The germline CDR1 and CDR2 sequences are SGHTS and YDEGEE. Between the trimmed V and J ends, which lost 4 bases and 2 bases, there was a span of 12 bases. CDR3 size: 14 residues. This CDR3 reads CASSHRARQETQYF. The CDR3 coding sequence is TGTGCCAGCAGCCACAGGGCACGGCAAGAGACCCAGTACTTC.

The V and J genes are TRBV28 and TRBJ2-2; D tentatively reads TRBD1 or TRBD2 (6 bases each). The CDR3 consists of 12 residues. CDR1 and CDR2 from the germline V gene are MDHEN and SYDVKM. CDR3: CAGGGGTGELFF. CDR3 coding DNA: TGTGCGGGGGGCGGCGGCACCGGGGAGCTGTTTTTT.

The rearrangement uses TRBV18 and TRBJ2-2; no clear D. V lost 5 bases to trimming and J lost 1 base, with 8 bases between them. CDR1 and CDR2 from the germline V gene are KGHSH and LQKENI. The CDR3 loop spans 14 amino acids. CDR3 protein: CASSGVWNTGELFF. The CDR3 DNA is TGTGCCAGCTCAGGGGTCTGGAACACCGGGGAGCTGTTTTTT. Using reference TRBV18 and TRBJ2-2 for the parts outside the CDR3, the full variable domain is NAGVMQNPRHLVRRRGQEARLRCSPMKGHSHVYWYRQLPEEGLKFMVYLQKENIIDESGMPKERFSAEFPKEGPSILRIQQVVRGDSAAYFCASSGVWNTGELFFGEGSRLTVL.

The CDR3 bases are TGTGCCAGCAGCTTATGGTTGGACAGGGGGAAATATGGCTACACCTTC. Amino acids: CASSLWLDRGKYGYTF. The V gene is TRBV7-9, the J gene TRBJ1-2, with 10 positions matching TRBD1. Germline V gene sequence: CDR1 SEHNR, CDR2 FQNEAQ (reference sequence). This CDR3 region has 16 residues. V dropped 2 bases and J dropped 5; count of bases not matched to a gene: 8.

The chain has TRBV11-3 and TRBJ2-3; 8 nucleotides align to TRBD1. The V gene end was trimmed by 5 bases and the J gene end by 6 bases; junction bases not matched to a gene: 7. CDR1 SGHNT and CDR2 YENEEA come from the germline V gene. This CDR3 contains 14 residues. The CDR3 bases are TGTGCCAGCAGCCCAGGACAGGGTGCCGATACGCAGTATTTT. The encoded protein is CASSPGQGADTQYF.

Concerning this clone: This may arise from a read error, as a much more abundant clone is one base away. For the CDR3, the DNA is TGTGCCAGCAGCCAGACAGGGGTAGAGACCCAGTACTTC. It translates to CASSQTGVETQYF. This sequence joins TRBV5-6 and TRBJ2-5, with TRBD1 identical over 8 bases. The CDR3 runs 13 residues. J lost 4 bases, V lost 4 bases, and 3 bases had no gene match. Germline CDR1 reads SGHDT; CDR2 reads YYEEEE.

V usage is TRBV27 and J usage is TRBJ1-6; D remains ambiguous. CDR1 and CDR2 from the germline V gene are MNHEY and SMNVEV (reference sequence). V lost 5 bases to trimming and J lost 7 bases, with 12 bases between them. This CDR3 region has 14 residues. The CDR3 spells CASSQDLGNSPLHF. The CDR3 nucleotides are TGTGCCAGCAGTCAGGACCTTGGGAATTCACCCCTCCACTTT.

This clone has only a few counts. This chain joins TRBV5-1 and TRBJ2-1; tentative D call: TRBD2 (6 bases). V lost 0 bases and J lost 3, with 7 bases in between. The CDR3 is 14 amino acids. Germline CDR1 is SGHRS and CDR2 is YFSETQ. This CDR3 reads CASSLGDFYNEQFF. The CDR3 DNA sequence: TGCGCCAGCAGCTTGGGGGACTTCTACAATGAGCAGTTCTTC.

This chain connects TRBV9 to TRBJ2-1, with TRBD2 matching 7 bases. This CDR3 comprises 16 residues. Unmatched junction bases numbered 3, after V lost 0 bases and J lost 0 bases. Germline loops: CDR1 SGDLS, CDR2 YYNGEE. CDR3 sequence (DNA): TGTGCCAGCAGCGTAGCCAGCGGGACCTCCTACAATGAGCAGTTCTTC. Translated, it gives CASSVASGTSYNEQFF.

The chain uses TRBV18 and TRBJ1-2; 7 bases are a match to TRBD1. J lost 4 bases, V lost 0 bases, and 2 bases had no gene match. The germline V gene encodes CDR1 KGHSH and CDR2 LQKENI. This CDR3 region has 14 residues. The CDR3 DNA follows: TGTGCCAGCTCACCACCGGGACAGCCCTATGGCTACACCTTC. This gives the protein CASSPPGQPYGYTF. Variable domain in full (rest from reference TRBV18 and TRBJ1-2): NAGVMQNPRHLVRRRGQEARLRCSPMKGHSHVYWYRQLPEEGLKFMVYLQKENIIDESGMPKERFSAEFPKEGPSILRIQQVVRGDSAAYFCASSPPGQPYGYTFGSGTRLTVV.

The chain combines TRBV27 with TRBJ2-2; 8 bases line up with TRBD1. J was trimmed by 7 bases and V by 6 bases; bases with no gene match: 16. CDR3 length: 17 amino acids. Per the germline V gene, CDR1 is MNHEY and CDR2 is SMNVEV (reference sequence). The CDR3 protein is CASSQTGMGTGGGELFF. CDR3 DNA: TGTGCCAGCAGCCAAACGGGAATGGGGACAGGCGGCGGGGAGCTGTTTTTT.

The V gene is TRBV27, the J gene TRBJ2-5; TRBD2 aligns across 7 bases. This CDR3 comprises 13 residues. Trimming at V came to 6 bases and at J to 5 bases, leaving 6 bases not matched to a gene. From germline, CDR1 is MNHEY and CDR2 SMNVEV (reference sequence). For the CDR3, the DNA is TGTGCCAGCAGCACAGCGGGGTTGGAGACCCAGTACTTC. Encoded protein: CASSTAGLETQYF.

V and J are TRBV30 and TRBJ2-5, with 8 bases identical to TRBD2. CDR1 is GTSNPN, CDR2 SVGIG, per germline (reference sequence). V shed 2 bases, J shed 0 bases, and the junction held 8 bases outside the gene matches. This CDR3 is built from 16 residues. CDR3 amino acids: CAWSRVGGVYQETQYF. In nucleotides, the CDR3 is TGTGCCTGGAGTCGAGTCGGGGGGGTGTACCAAGAGACCCAGTACTTC.

The gene calls are TRBV6-4 and TRBJ1-6, with D uncertain. V dropped 9 bases and J dropped 15 bases, with 12 bases sitting between them. This CDR3 has 10 amino acids. Germline values: CDR1 MRHNA, CDR2 SNTAGT. The CDR3 region has the DNA TGTGCCAGGCTCCCACGGGACCTCCACTTT. It specifies CARLPRDLHF.

The CDR3, as DNA: TGTGCCAGCAGATGGCAGGGGTCAAACTATGGCTACACCTTC. It yields the protein CASRWQGSNYGYTF. The chain couples TRBV27 to TRBJ1-2; D perhaps matches TRBD1 (6 bases). The germline V gene has CDR1 MNHEY and CDR2 SMNVEV (reference sequence). Between the trimmed V and J ends, which lost 6 bases and 2 bases, there was a span of 13 bases. The CDR3 loop spans 14 amino acids.

This chain connects TRBV28 to TRBJ1-1; D might be TRBD1 (6 bases). Per germline, CDR1 MDHEN and CDR2 SYDVKM. The germline V and J ends were trimmed by 0 bases and 1 base, with 15 bases remaining between them. The length of the CDR3 is 17 residues. The CDR3 coding sequence is TGTGCCAGCAGTTTATGGGGGGCTGTAGGGGAGAACACTGAAGCTTTCTTT. Translation gives CASSLWGAVGENTEAFF.

The chain is built from TRBV15 and TRBJ2-3; D is unclear. The CDR3 is 14 residues long. Germline V gene data show CDR1 as LNHNV and CDR2 as YYDKDF (reference sequence). Trimming took 0 bases from V and 6 from J, leaving 10 bases between them. In nucleotides, the CDR3 is TGTGCCACCAGCAGAGATAGAGCCCAGGATACGCAGTATTTT. It codes for CATSRDRAQDTQYF.

The V and J genes are TRBV18 and TRBJ1-2, with D perhaps matching TRBD1 (6 bases). This CDR3 is 15 amino acids long. The germline V and J ends were trimmed by 0 bases and 0 bases, with 8 bases remaining between them. CDR1 and CDR2 (germline): KGHSH, LQKENI. The CDR3 region is CASSPPQGTNYGYTF. Written as DNA, the CDR3 is TGTGCCAGCTCACCACCCCAGGGGACTAACTATGGCTACACCTTC. The complete variable domain, with remaining parts taken from reference TRBV18 and TRBJ1-2, reads NAGVMQNPRHLVRRRGQEARLRCSPMKGHSHVYWYRQLPEEGLKFMVYLQKENIIDESGMPKERFSAEFPKEGPSILRIQQVVRGDSAAYFCASSPPQGTNYGYTFGSGTRLTVV.